This entry is about one T cell receptor beta chain. This clone was counted a few times. No cognate antigen has been identified for it. No qualities accompany the bases; no much larger clone lies one base away. After removal of 0 bases from V and 10 bases from J, the junction retains 13 bases not matched to a gene. Based on the germline V gene, the CDR1 and CDR2 sequences are SGHAT and FQNNGV. The CDR3 measures 16 amino acids from cysteine to phenylalanine. Here the CDR3 DNA is all that survives: 48 bases in frame from base 1. The immunoSEQ Assay was used to sequence TCRbeta CDR3 regions. After extraction, genomic DNA underwent amplification by bias-controlled multiplex PCR, followed by high-throughput sequencing. As for the authors' bioinformatics: To quantify the absolute abundance of every unique TCRbeta CDR3 region, sequences were collapsed and filtered. Usable DNA was measured by amplifying reference genes present in all nucleated cells, and TCRbeta template counts were normalized to that usable DNA to estimate T cell fraction. Repertoire TCRs were annotated as SARS-CoV-2-specific when V gene, CDR3 amino acid sequence and J gene were exactly matched to a known reactive TCR set. The reference SARS-CoV-2 TCR set was derived from MIRA and filtered for enrichment in COVID-19-positive ImmuneCODE repertoires, a step that removed public or cross-reactive TCRs. Drawing on the MIRA antigens, annotated TCRs were analysed further at the level of specific ORF or position within ORF. Breadth was defined as annotated unique rearrangements over total unique productive rearrangements; depth was the summed frequency of those rearrangements. Two-sided Wilcoxon rank-sum tests were applied when comparing TCR breadth between groups. The source is immuneACCESS, and TCRdb retained only in-frame sequences with V and J called. Part of the clones is not carried over; for the studies checked, unresolved V genes explain less than half of this, and the remainder is unexplained. V, J and clone size were drawn from that table, and D and trimming were deduced from the DNA. This sample lists some 320,000 clones; 86% were detected once. The ten most abundant clones make up 1.9% of the sample.

Explained via the paper, the treatment or condition label denotes: 19 received Ad26.COV2.S at low or high dose, single or two shots; a few received placebo; per-sample allocation not given. Repertoires of vaccine and placebo recipients were sequenced from samples collected on day 63 after the first injection. Between 29 July and 7 August 2020, Cohort 1b enrolled some 25 adults aged 18-55 years at one site in Boston, USA. Ad26.COV2.S consisted of a replication-incompetent adenovirus type 26 vector by which a prefusion-stabilized SARS-CoV-2 spike protein from the original Wuhan strain was expressed. This sample stems from a study of Ad26.COV2.S vaccination and SARS-CoV-2 variants (dated by TCRdb to about 2021). About the full investigation: Donors in the vaccine arm were drawn from COV1001, a phase I-IIa trial of Ad26.COV2.S in healthy adults that was multicentre, randomized, double-blind and placebo-controlled. Ad26.COV2.S was given intramuscularly at 5x10^10 or 1x10^11 viral particles, as a single shot or as two shots 56 days apart. TCRbeta repertoire sequencing was used to assess the specificity and breadth of SARS-CoV-2-reactive T cell receptors after Ad26.COV2.S vaccination. The TCR-sequenced set comprised about 30 samples: 19 Ad26.COV2.S vaccine recipients, 5 placebo recipients and 8 SARS-CoV-2 convalescent individuals. Trial participants were randomized into five groups of five, in which low-dose or high-dose Ad26.COV2.S was given once or twice, or placebo was given on both occasions. Throughout the experiments and outcome assessment, investigators stayed blinded to trial group allocation. What the research found in general, with its limitations: Comparing responses between vaccine doses or regimens was not something the study was powered to do. After vaccination, spike-specific CD8+ and CD4+ T cell responses were reported to show substantial breadth. Vaccine and placebo recipients had similar non-spike TCR breadth, a finding consistent with the vaccine containing only spike. The authors noted that total T cell responses may have been underestimated by the TCR breadth and depth analyses. Ad26.COV2.S recipients had higher spike-specific TCR breadth than placebo recipients (P = 0.0014).

Here the chain combines TRBV11-2 and TRBJ2-5, with TRBD1 identical over 8 junction bases. This receptor was obtained from a person between 18 and 60 years old who received the Ad26.COV2.S COVID-19 vaccine or a placebo. Sequences were derived from peripheral blood, sampled in a trial of Ad26.COV2.S vaccine versus placebo. The CDR3 corresponds to CASSLETGQAREDQYF. The nucleotides are TGTGCCAGCAGCTTAGAGACGGGACAGGCCAGGGAGGACCAGTACTTC. Joined to the reference TRBV11-2 and TRBJ2-5 proteins, this CDR3 gives the full variable domain: EAGVAQSPRYKIIEKRQSVAFWCNPISGHATLYWYQQILGQGPKLLIQFQNNGVVDDSQLPKDRFSAERLKGVDSTLKIQPAKLEDSAVYLCASSLETGQAREDQYFGPGTRLLVL.